These 7 T cell receptor beta chains were sequenced from one sample in a study of identical twins. TCRdb reanalysed the 5' RACE reads using MiXCR and keeps one entry per CDR3 protein. The sample includes more than 600,000 distinct CDR3 sequences, roughly 18% of them seen just once. The sample was also reused in another study, on T cells expressing NK-cell markers.

The sequencing input was PBMCs. The receptors were sampled from a woman aged 18-29 years in good health.

The CDR3 nucleotides are TGTGCCAGCATAATTGGGGTCGGATTCCTGAACACTGAAGCTTTCTTT. The encoded protein is CASIIGVGFLNTEAFF. J is TRBJ1-1 and V is TRBV6-1, with unresolved D. CDR1 and CDR2 from the germline V gene are MNHNS and SASEGT. Trimming removed 7 bases at V and 0 bases at J, with 18 bases between. This CDR3 contains 16 residues.

This clonotype was detected a few times. V is TRBV7-2 and J is TRBJ1-1; possible D gene TRBD1, 6 bases. Trimming stripped 5 bases from V and 4 bases from J, with 14 bases between. The germline CDR1 and CDR2 sequences are SGHTA and FQGNSA. This CDR3 has 14 residues. The CDR3: CASSRQGGGTEAFF. Here the CDR3 DNA reads TGTGCCAGCAGCAGGCAAGGGGGAGGCACTGAAGCTTTCTTT.

The chain recombines TRBV6-5 with TRBJ1-2; D may be TRBD1 (6 bases). V was trimmed by 7 bases and J by 8 bases, leaving 14 bases between them. Looked up from germline, CDR1 is MNHEY and CDR2 is SVGAGI. The CDR3 length is 12 residues. DNA of the CDR3: TGTGCCAGCACAACGGGACAAGGCGGCTACACCTTC. Protein: CASTTGQGGYTF.

The genes are TRBV6-6 and TRBJ1-2; 10 nucleotides align to TRBD1. Germline CDR1 and CDR2: MNHNY and SVGAGI (reference sequence). Unmatched junction bases numbered 3, after V lost 7 bases and J lost 4 bases. CDR3 size: 13 residues. The CDR3 is CASKTGGIYGYTF. The CDR3 DNA reads TGTGCCAGCAAGACAGGGGGCATCTATGGCTACACCTTC.

The CDR3 sequence is CASSLTGRANTEAFF. Written as DNA, the CDR3 is TGCGCCAGCAGCTTGACAGGCAGAGCAAACACTGAAGCTTTCTTT. The chain recombines TRBV5-1 with TRBJ1-1; a weak D match, TRBD1 (5 bases). V lost 1 base and J 2 bases, leaving 12 bases between the germline ends. The CDR3 totals 15 residues. Per germline, CDR1 SGHRS and CDR2 YFSETQ.

This clonotype came up a few times. The genes are TRBV29-1 and TRBJ1-2, with D possibly being TRBD1 (5 bases). There are 13 residues in the CDR3. V gave up 0 bases and J gave up 8 bases, with 13 bases separating them. Germline CDR1 and CDR2: SQVTM and ANQGSEA. In DNA, the CDR3 is TGCAGCGTTGAAGAGGGGGAAGGAGGCGGCTACACCTTC. This encodes CSVEEGEGGGYTF.

The V gene is TRBV5-6, the J gene TRBJ2-1; 9 nucleotides align to TRBD2. The germline gives CDR1 SGHDT, CDR2 YYEEEE. The CDR3 runs to 16 residues. Unmatched junction bases numbered 10, after V lost 3 bases and J lost 6 bases. The chain's CDR3 is CASSSLVTSGSNEQFF. The CDR3 bases are TGTGCCAGCAGCTCGCTGGTGACTAGCGGATCCAATGAGCAGTTCTTC.